This TCR beta chain was found in a study of T-cell reconstitution after alpha-beta-depleted transplantation in children. V shed 5 bases and J 2 bases; nucleotides not matched to a gene: 1. The germline V gene has CDR1 KGHDR and CDR2 SFDVKD. The CDR3 extends over 14 amino acids. During its preparation, the TCRbeta library received unique molecular identifiers. Each CDR3 protein is one row after TCRdb ran MiXCR on the PCR reads. The table lists 200,000 or so distinct CDR3 sequences, roughly 6.3% of them singletons. This clonotype was seen many times. The chain links TRBV24-1 to TRBJ2-5; TRBD2 agrees at 10 bases. This TCR derives from a girl younger than two with combined immunodeficiency, due to receive a stem cell transplant. The sequences come from PBMCs, collected before TCRalphabeta/CD19-depleted stem cell transplant. CDR3 loop: CATSGAGGQETQYF. CDR3 DNA sequence: TGTGCCACCAGTGGAGCGGGGGGGCAAGAGACCCAGTACTTC.